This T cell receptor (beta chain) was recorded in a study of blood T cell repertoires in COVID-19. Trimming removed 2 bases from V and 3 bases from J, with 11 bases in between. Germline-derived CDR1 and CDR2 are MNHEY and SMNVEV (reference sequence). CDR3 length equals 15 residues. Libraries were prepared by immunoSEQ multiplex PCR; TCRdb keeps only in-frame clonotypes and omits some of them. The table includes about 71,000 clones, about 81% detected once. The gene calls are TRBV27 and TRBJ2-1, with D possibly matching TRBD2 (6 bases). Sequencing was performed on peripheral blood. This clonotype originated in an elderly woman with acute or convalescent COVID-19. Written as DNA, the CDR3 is TGTGCCAGCAGTTTAAGGGTAGCGGTCTACAATGAGCAGTTCTTC. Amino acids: CASSLRVAVYNEQFF.